This is a list of T cell receptor beta chains from one sample in a study of blood T cell repertoires in COVID-19. Produced via immunoSEQ multiplex PCR; TCRdb's table is partial and in-frame only. The table shows approximately 250,000 clones, with around four fifths occurring only once. Material for sequencing was peripheral blood. The receptors here all came from a woman between 55 and 75 years old with active or convalescent COVID-19. Each CDR3 is given with its conserved first and last residue.

j_call	v_call	cdr3_aa
TRBJ1-2	TRBV19	CASSIGRGADYGYTF
TRBJ2-2	TRBV7-8	CASSYSGTGHTGELFF
TRBJ2-2	TRBV5-1	CASSLSRSTNTGELFF
TRBJ2-1	TRBV7-6	CASSLRDRVNNEQFF
TRBJ2-2	TRBV3-1/TRBV3-2	CASSPRGRGGELFF
TRBJ1-6	TRBV3-1/TRBV3-2	CASSLGQRDSPLHF
TRBJ2-3	TRBV11-3	CASSSGRATDTQYF
TRBJ1-5	TRBV7-6	CASSLAWGSNQPQHF
TRBJ2-1	TRBV28	CASSPWGQSSYNEQFF
TRBJ2-1	TRBV7-8	CASSSGQGLLYEQFF
TRBJ2-2	TRBV11-3	CASSLGWNTGELFF
TRBJ2-5	TRBV14	CASSQGATGWETQYF
TRBJ1-2	TRBV6-1	CASSRTGSNYGYTF
TRBJ2-3	TRBV5-1	CASSLGVAGRTRTDTQYF
TRBJ1-2	TRBV5-5	CASSGGGAPLEGYTF
TRBJ1-2	TRBV30	CAWSGQGALGYTF
TRBJ2-5	TRBV30	CAWSLGRETQYF
TRBJ2-7	TRBV9	CASSPGRDSYEQYF
TRBJ2-7	TRBV21-1	CASSMGDRGYEQYF
TRBJ2-1	TRBV11-3	CASSFLAGTGHYNEQFF
TRBJ2-3	TRBV5-1	CASSLDGREGDTQYF
TRBJ2-5	TRBV18	CASSGQVYQETQYF
TRBJ2-1	TRBV6-5	CASSALPVDEQFF
TRBJ1-3	TRBV25-1	CASSEIQGSGNTIYF
TRBJ2-7	TRBV3-1/TRBV3-2	CASSQGGVSGSHEQYF
TRBJ2-1	TRBV7-6	CASSTGTSSEQFF
TRBJ2-2	TRBV18	CASSIRDTWGELFF
TRBJ1-2	TRBV28	CASGPDRDRYGYTF
TRBJ1-1	TRBV30	CAWSPQTSTEAFF
TRBJ2-1	TRBV11-2	CASSLRSSSGGPYNEQFF
TRBJ2-2	TRBV6-6	CASSRPGLAGVGELFF
TRBJ1-1	TRBV6-1	CASSELAMNTEAFF
TRBJ1-1	TRBV19	CATVGRQGALTEAFF
TRBJ2-7	TRBV5-5	CASSSPGYNEQYF
TRBJ2-6	TRBV10-2	CASSESSTVSGANVLTF
TRBJ1-1	TRBV7-9	CASSYMNTEAFF
TRBJ2-7	TRBV30	CAWSVPEGMGEQYF
TRBJ2-7	TRBV29-1	CSVQGRGEQYF
TRBJ2-3	TRBV6-5	CASNPWGEGDTQYF
TRBJ1-1	TRBV11-2	CASSYLTGNTEAFF
TRBJ2-7	TRBV2	CASRRDGYEQYF
TRBJ2-2	TRBV27	CASSPSPLAGVVTGELFF
TRBJ2-1	TRBV28	CASTTSGSWNEQFF
TRBJ2-5	TRBV19	CASSISQISETQYF
TRBJ2-4	TRBV18	CASSPGLAQTLAKNIQYF
TRBJ2-3	TRBV28	CASSTLAGGPVVTDTQYF
TRBJ2-1	TRBV9	CASSASPWHEVENEQFF
TRBJ1-6	TRBV3-1/TRBV3-2	CASSHQGNSPLHF
TRBJ1-2	TRBV5-6	CASSSGLDGYTF
TRBJ1-3	TRBV11-2	CASSPGLTSGNTIYF
TRBJ2-2	TRBV6-6	CASIFSGMGNTGELFF